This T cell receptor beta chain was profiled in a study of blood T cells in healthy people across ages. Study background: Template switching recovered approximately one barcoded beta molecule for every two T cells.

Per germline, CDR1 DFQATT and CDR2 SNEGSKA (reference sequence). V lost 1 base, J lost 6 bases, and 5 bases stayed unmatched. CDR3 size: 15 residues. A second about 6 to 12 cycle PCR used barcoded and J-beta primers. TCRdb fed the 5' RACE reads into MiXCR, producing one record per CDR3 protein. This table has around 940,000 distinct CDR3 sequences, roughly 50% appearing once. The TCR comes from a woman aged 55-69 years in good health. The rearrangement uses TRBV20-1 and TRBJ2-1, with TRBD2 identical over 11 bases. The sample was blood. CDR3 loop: CSARVLAGASNEQFF. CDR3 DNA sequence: TGCAGTGCTAGAGTACTAGCGGGAGCCAGCAATGAGCAGTTCTTC.